Below, 19 T cell receptor beta chains from the same sample are listed, as sequenced in a study of Graves' ophthalmopathy and Graves' hyperthyroidism. RNA transcripts yielded amplified TCR beta CDR3 regions. HTBI primers were used in a first-round RT-PCR, which preceded a second-round multiplex PCR. TCRdb passed the multiplex PCR reads through MiXCR, listing each CDR3 protein once. The sample includes about 380,000 distinct CDR3 sequences, 15% of them seen just once. The sample comprised peripheral blood. The receptors derive from a woman aged 18-35 years with stable Graves' hyperthyroidism.

This clonotype was counted ten times or more. The chain's CDR3 is CASSPRLQETQYF. In DNA, the CDR3 is TGTGCCAGCTCACCACGCTTACAAGAGACCCAGTACTTC. This chain joins TRBV18 and TRBJ2-5; no clear D. The V gene lost 1 base and the J gene lost 2 bases, with 5 bases spanning the gap. This CDR3 contains 13 residues. Germline V gene sequence: CDR1 KGHSH, CDR2 LQKENI.

This clonotype was detected ten times or more. The gene calls are TRBV12-5 and TRBJ1-3; maybe TRBD1 (5 bases). V gave up 1 base and J gave up 0 bases, with 7 bases separating them. The CDR3 totals 15 residues. The germline gives CDR1 LGHNT, CDR2 FRNRAP. The CDR3 bases are TGTGCTAGTGGTTTGGGACAGATCTCTGGAAACACCATATATTTT. Amino acid sequence: CASGLGQISGNTIYF. Together with reference TRBV12-5 and TRBJ1-3, the CDR3 gives the full variable domain: DARVTQTPRHKVTEMGQEVTMRCQPILGHNTVFWYRQTMMQGLELLAYFRNRAPLDDSGMPKDRFSAEMPDATLATLKIQPSEPRDSAVYFCASGLGQISGNTIYFGEGSWLTVV.

The chain couples TRBV12-3 or TRBV12-4 to TRBJ2-7; tentative D call: TRBD1 (6 bases). The CDR3 spans 14 residues. Trimming removed 5 bases from V and 5 bases from J, with 16 bases in between. Here the CDR3 reads CASSPDTGLNEQYF. CDR3 coding DNA: TGTGCCAGCAGTCCTGATACAGGGCTGAACGAGCAGTACTTC.

This clonotype was detected many times. J is TRBJ2-7 and V is TRBV12-3 or TRBV12-4; 14 nucleotides match TRBD2. V dropped 5 bases and J dropped 6; count of bases not matched to a gene: 3. This CDR3 has 14 amino acids. CDR3 sequence reads: CASSAGTSGGEQYF. CDR3 bases: TGTGCCAGCAGTGCAGGGACTAGCGGGGGCGAGCAGTACTTC.

This clonotype was counted many times. CDR3 in DNA: TGTGCCGCAAAAGAGACAGTTAACACTGAAGCTTTCTTT. Its protein product is CAAKETVNTEAFF. The rearrangement uses TRBV19 and TRBJ1-1, with D maybe TRBD1 (5 bases). The germline gives CDR1 LNHDA, CDR2 SQIVND (reference sequence). V was shortened by 11 bases and J by 2 bases, with 15 bases between the two germline ends. CDR3 length: 13 amino acids.

The chain joins TRBV12-3 or TRBV12-4 to TRBJ1-2, with TRBD1 matching over 9 bases. The CDR3 is made up of 16 amino acids. Germline trimming cut 5 bases from V and 5 bases from J; bases unmatched to any gene: 12. The CDR3 DNA reads as TGTGCCAGCAGTGGCCCGGGACAGGGAGGAAGATATGGCTACACCTTC. Amino acid sequence: CASSGPGQGGRYGYTF.

This clonotype was counted ten times or more. The chain joins TRBV7-2 to TRBJ1-1, with a weak D call TRBD1 (6 bases). There are 13 residues in the CDR3. The V end lost 1 base, the J end lost 6 bases, and 9 bases lay between the germline ends. From germline, CDR1 is SGHTA and CDR2 FQGNSA. DNA of the CDR3: TGTGCCAGCAGCTTAGTGGAGGGGGCTGAAGCTTTCTTT. Translation gives CASSLVEGAEAFF.

This clonotype was found many times. This sequence joins TRBV12-3 or TRBV12-4 and TRBJ2-7; 7 bases map to TRBD2. The CDR3 contains 14 residues. The V gene end was trimmed by 6 bases and the J gene end by 3 bases; junction bases not matched to a gene: 8. In nucleotides, the CDR3 is TGTGCCAGCAGCCAGAGCGGGGTTCACTACGAGCAGTACTTC. As protein: CASSQSGVHYEQYF.

The CDR3 loop reads CASSPGDDYEQYF. The CDR3 DNA reads TGTGCCAGCTCACCAGGGGACGACTACGAGCAGTACTTC. V and J are TRBV18 and TRBJ2-7; D may match TRBD1 or TRBD2 (5 bases each). Germline CDR1 reads KGHSH; CDR2 reads LQKENI. This CDR3 region has 13 residues. V lost 2 bases, J lost 3 bases, and 8 bases lay in between.

This clonotype was seen more than once but under ten times. V is TRBV6-5 and J is TRBJ2-7; D possibly uses TRBD1 or TRBD2 (5 bases each). Germline CDR1 and CDR2: MNHEY and SVGAGI. This CDR3 is 12 amino acids long. V was pared by 4 bases and J by 5 bases, with 9 bases between. Here the CDR3 reads CASSSGADEQYF. The CDR3 DNA follows: TGTGCCAGCAGTTCCGGGGCCGACGAGCAGTACTTC.

This clonotype came up many times. V gene TRBV20-1 combines with J gene TRBJ2-5; 8 bases are shared with TRBD2. J was trimmed by 2 bases and V by 6 bases; bases with no gene match: 14. The CDR3 totals 16 residues. CDR1 is DFQATT and CDR2 is SNEGSKA in the germline V gene (reference sequence). The CDR3, as DNA: TGCAGTGCCTTAGCGGGGATTAAGAGGGAACAAGAGACCCAGTACTTC. Its translation: CSALAGIKREQETQYF.

Many counts were recorded for this clonotype. This chain links TRBV7-2 with TRBJ1-2, with D perhaps matching TRBD1 (6 bases). Between the trimmed V and J ends, which lost 3 bases and 4 bases, there was a span of 9 bases. This CDR3 is built from 13 residues. Germline assignment: CDR1 SGHTA and CDR2 FQGNSA. Here the CDR3 reads CASSFGDTYGYTF. In DNA, the CDR3 is TGTGCCAGCAGCTTCGGGGACACCTATGGCTACACCTTC.

The table lists this clonotype with many counts. The CDR3 reads CATSDTSLAGQETQYF. As DNA, the CDR3 is TGTGCCACCAGTGATACCTCCTTAGCGGGGCAAGAGACCCAGTACTTC. The chain is built from TRBV24-1 and TRBJ2-5, with TRBD2 matching 8 bases. The CDR3 totals 16 residues. Germline CDR1 KGHDR, CDR2 SFDVKD. The J segment lost 2 bases and the V segment lost 3 bases, leaving 7 bases of the junction unmatched.

The chain is built from TRBV3-1 and TRBJ1-5, with D possibly TRBD1 on 5 matching bases. CDR3 length: 14 amino acids. Germline V gene sequence: CDR1 LGHDT, CDR2 YNNKEL (reference sequence). V dropped 4 bases and J dropped 7 bases, with 14 bases sitting between them. CDR3 loop: CASSRTKYRQPQHF. The CDR3 DNA reads TGTGCCAGCAGCCGAACAAAATACAGGCAGCCCCAGCATTTT.

This clonotype was picked up many times. This sequence joins TRBV6-1 and TRBJ1-1; 7 bases line up with TRBD1. CDR1 is MNHNS, CDR2 SASEGT, per germline. This CDR3 has 14 residues. Trimming at V came to 0 bases and at J to 4 bases, leaving 2 bases not matched to a gene. The chain's CDR3 is CASSEAGQFTEAFF. The CDR3 DNA is TGTGCCAGCAGTGAAGCGGGACAGTTCACTGAAGCTTTCTTT.

Only a few counts were recorded for this clonotype. The chain links TRBV11-2 to TRBJ1-6, with unresolved D. Deletions cut 4 bases from V and 11 bases from J, with 12 bases between. Germline CDR1 SGHAT, CDR2 FQNNGV. The CDR3 runs 13 residues. CDR3 amino acids: CASSSTSKAPLHF. The CDR3 nucleotides are TGTGCCAGCAGCTCCACCTCGAAGGCACCCCTCCACTTT.

As concerns this clonotype: Since no conserved phenylalanine or tryptophan closes the CDR3, a read error is the likely cause. The limits of the CDR3 on the DNA are not certain, so only TCRdb's listed CDR3 is given. The V call is TRBV12-3 or TRBV12-4, the J call TRBJ1-1; TRBD1, the table's D call, was not compared with the DNA. The CDR3 length is 13 residues, termini included. CDR3 residues: CASSLGGAAEALV.

The CDR3 region has the DNA TGTGCCAGCAGCTTTGACAGGAGGACCCAGTACTTC. Translated: CASSFDRRTQYF. This chain links TRBV7-2 with TRBJ2-5; TRBD1 might be the D (6 bases). The CDR3 runs 12 residues. CDR1 and CDR2 from the germline V gene are SGHTA and FQGNSA. Between the trimmed V and J ends, which lost 3 bases and 7 bases, there was a span of 9 bases.

This clonotype occurred many times. The chain employs TRBV19 and TRBJ2-7, with 7 bases that match TRBD1. This CDR3 is built from 13 residues. Germline CDR1 LNHDA, CDR2 SQIVND (reference sequence). V dropped 3 bases and J dropped 3; count of bases not matched to a gene: 2. Written as DNA, the CDR3 is TGTGCCAGTAGTATGCGGACAGGCTACGAGCAGTACTTC. As protein: CASSMRTGYEQYF.